A selection of T cell receptor beta chains follows, all from one sample in a study of T-cell reconstitution after alpha-beta-depleted transplantation in children. TCRdb passed the PCR reads through MiXCR, listing each CDR3 protein once. The sample records about 200,000 distinct CDR3 sequences, approximately 6.9% being singletons. Sequenced material: PBMCs, taken before TCRalphabeta/CD19-depleted stem cell transplant. These receptor sequences come from a boy aged 2 to 10 with acute lymphoblastic leukemia, due to receive a stem cell transplant. CDR3s include the opening cysteine and the closing phenylalanine or tryptophan. A D gene is named only where the DNA matches it firmly. Clone size is stated in some rows and not others, as once, few, many or a class when expanded.

j_call	v_call	clone_size	d_call	cdr3_nt	cdr3_aa
TRBJ2-7	TRBV25-1	many	-	TGTGCCAGCAGTCCCGGGTACTCCTACGAGCAGTACTTC	CASSPGYSYEQYF
TRBJ2-7	TRBV18	many	-	TGTGCCAGCTCACCATCCAGAACCTACGAGCAGTACTTC	CASSPSRTYEQYF
TRBJ1-1	TRBV28	few	-	TGTGCCAGCAGTCCATTGACGGACTACCACACTGAAGCTTTCTTT	CASSPLTDYHTEAFF
TRBJ1-1	TRBV12-3/TRBV12-4	many	TRBD1	TGTGCCAGCAGTTCTTCCGGACAGGGATACACTGAAGCTTTCTTT	CASSSSGQGYTEAFF
TRBJ2-7	TRBV6-1	many	-	TGTGCCAGCAGGACGGCATTCAGCTCCTACGAGCAGTACTTC	CASRTAFSSYEQYF
TRBJ2-3	TRBV7-8	many	-	TGTGCCAGCAGCCTTCACCGCACAGATACGCAGTATTTT	CASSLHRTDTQYF
TRBJ2-1	TRBV29-1	many	-	TGCAGCGTTGCATCCTGGTCCTACAATGAGCAGTTCTTC	CSVASWSYNEQFF
TRBJ1-5	TRBV12-3/TRBV12-4	-	-	TGTGCCAGCAACCCCGAAGCGGTGCCGGGTGTTAGCAATCAGCCCCAGCATTTT	CASNPEAVPGVSNQPQHF
TRBJ2-1	TRBV10-3	many	-	TGTGCCATCAGTGATTCCGGGAAACCTAATGAGCAGTTCTTC	CAISDSGKPNEQFF
TRBJ2-3	TRBV5-6	-	-	TGTGCCAGCAGCTTCAAGGGGGGCGCTACGCAGTATTTT	CASSFKGGATQYF
TRBJ1-5	TRBV20-1	few	-	TGCAGTGCTACCGGGGGGGGAAATAGCAATCAGCCCCAGCATTTT	CSATGGGNSNQPQHF
TRBJ1-5	TRBV7-7	-	-	TGTGCCTTCAGCTTAGTTCAGGGGATGGGTTCTTCTGGCAATCAGCCCCAGCATTTT	CAFSLVQGMGSSGNQPQHF
TRBJ2-3	TRBV18	few	TRBD2	TGTGCCAGCTCACCGCGCGTGACTAGCGGGAGTACAGATACGCAGTATTTT	CASSPRVTSGSTDTQYF
TRBJ2-7	TRBV2	-	-	TGTGCCAGCATTCGCGAACAAAGCTACGAGCAGTACTTC	CASIREQSYEQYF
TRBJ2-1	TRBV6-2/TRBV6-3	few	-	TGTGCCAGCTCTGGGTTGTGGGGACCGACAAATGAGCAGTTCTTC	CASSGLWGPTNEQFF
TRBJ2-7	TRBV20-1	many	-	TGCAGTGCTAGAGTCCCTGAGGGCTACGAGCAGTACTTC	CSARVPEGYEQYF
TRBJ2-1	TRBV21-1	few	-	TGTGCCAGCTCTGGGCCTAGCGGGAGCGTGAATGAGCAGTTCTTC	CASSGPSGSVNEQFF
TRBJ2-2	TRBV24-1	many	-	TGTGCCACCAGTGATTCATTTAACACCGGGGAGCTGTTTTTT	CATSDSFNTGELFF
TRBJ1-5	TRBV18	many	-	TGTGCCAGCTCACCAGTGGCAGGGAATCAGCCCCAGCATTTT	CASSPVAGNQPQHF
TRBJ2-5	TRBV7-2	few	TRBD2	TGTGCCAGCAGCTTTAGCGGGAGTGGAGAGACCCAGTACTTC	CASSFSGSGETQYF
TRBJ2-3	TRBV29-1	many	TRBD2	TGCTCCACCCGACTAGCGGGTTTCACAGATACGCAGTATTTT	CSTRLAGFTDTQYF
TRBJ2-6	TRBV10-3	many	-	TGTGCCATCAGCCGCGGAGAAAGCTCTGGGGCCAACGTCCTGACTTTC	CAISRGESSGANVLTF
TRBJ2-1	TRBV28	many	TRBD1	TGTGCCAGCAGTTTAAAGGGCGCAGGGGGCTACAATGAGCAGTTCTTC	CASSLKGAGGYNEQFF
TRBJ2-3	TRBV5-4	few	-	TGTGCCAGCAGCTTGGACGTCGGACAGAACACAGATACGCAGTATTTT	CASSLDVGQNTDTQYF
TRBJ1-2	TRBV29-1	few	-	TGCAGCGTTAGTTCAGGGTTTGGCTACACCTTC	CSVSSGFGYTF
TRBJ2-5	TRBV6-5	many	-	TGTGCCAGCAGTAGCCGGGACGGCTTCCAAGAGACCCAGTACTTC	CASSSRDGFQETQYF
TRBJ2-7	TRBV18	-	TRBD2	TGTGCCAGCTCACCACGGTCGGGAGGGCCGAACGAGCAGTACTTC	CASSPRSGGPNEQYF
TRBJ2-3	TRBV11-1	-	TRBD2	TGTGCCAGCAGCTTAGCAGGACTAGCGGGAGGCCCCACAGATACGCAGTATTTT	CASSLAGLAGGPTDTQYF
TRBJ1-2	TRBV7-2	many	-	TGTGCCAGCAGTACTCGGGGCTATGGCTACACCTTC	CASSTRGYGYTF
TRBJ2-7	TRBV7-2	many	-	TGTGCCAGCAGCTCAGCTGGGACGGAACGACTAACCGGGTCCTACGAGCAGTACTTC	CASSSAGTERLTGSYEQYF
TRBJ2-2	TRBV12-3/TRBV12-4	many	-	TGTGCCAGCAGTTTATGGACAACGAACACCGGGGAGCTGTTTTTT	CASSLWTTNTGELFF
TRBJ2-5	TRBV7-2	-	TRBD1	TGTGCCAGCAGCGATCAGGGGGCGCGAGAGACCCAGTACTTC	CASSDQGARETQYF
TRBJ2-7	TRBV5-1	many	-	TGCGCCAGCAGAGCCGACAGCTACGAGCAGTACTTC	CASRADSYEQYF
TRBJ2-4	TRBV5-1	many	-	TGCGCCAGCAGCTTGGACGGGACCGAAAACATTCAGTACTTC	CASSLDGTENIQYF
TRBJ1-5	TRBV30	few	-	TGTGCCTGGAGTGTGGGGGAGAGGCAGCCCCAGCATTTT	CAWSVGERQPQHF
TRBJ1-1	TRBV27	-	TRBD1	TGTGCCAGCAGTTCCGCGACAGGGGTTGAAGCTTTCTTT	CASSSATGVEAFF
TRBJ2-4	TRBV3-1	many	-	TGTGCCAGCAGCCCGGGACTAGCCAAAAACATTCAGTACTTC	CASSPGLAKNIQYF
TRBJ2-5	TRBV20-1	many	-	TGCAGTGCTAGAGAACAGTCGGGGAACGAGGAGACCCAGTACTTC	CSAREQSGNEETQYF
TRBJ2-1	TRBV11-2	many	-	TGTGCCAGCAGCTTATCATTACTAGACGGGAGCTCCTACAATGAGCAGTTCTTC	CASSLSLLDGSSYNEQFF
TRBJ1-1	TRBV3-1	-	-	TGTGCCAGCAGCCCCCTGGGGGGCGGTATGAACACTGAAGCTTTCTTT	CASSPLGGGMNTEAFF
TRBJ2-3	TRBV6-6	many	-	TGTGCCAGCAGTAGGCCCAGCACAGATACGCAGTATTTT	CASSRPSTDTQYF
TRBJ2-7	TRBV20-1	many	TRBD2	TGCAGTGCCCCGACTAGCGGGAGGACGGAGCAGTACTTC	CSAPTSGRTEQYF
TRBJ2-3	TRBV6-6	many	-	TGTGCCAGCAGTTCCATCCGGGCCTCGGGCGGTACGCAGTATTTT	CASSSIRASGGTQYF
TRBJ2-7	TRBV20-1	many	-	TGCAGTGCTAGTCAGTTAGAGACTGACTCCTGGTTCTCCTACGAGCAGTACTTC	CSASQLETDSWFSYEQYF